These 19 T cell receptor beta chains were sequenced from one sample in a study of CD8 T cells in ankylosing spondylitis. TCRdb processed the 5' RACE reads anew with MiXCR; each CDR3 protein has one entry. The sample holds roughly 250,000 distinct CDR3 sequences, roughly 8.6% seen once. The specimen sequenced was blood, either unsorted or a sorted T cell fraction (not recorded which). These receptors were obtained from a male donor with ankylosing spondylitis or in good health (not recorded which).

At least ten counts were recorded for this clonotype. This chain uses TRBV6-6 with TRBJ1-3; D is ambiguous. CDR1 is MNHNY, CDR2 SVGAGI, per germline (reference sequence). V was trimmed by 6 bases and J by 0 bases, leaving 6 bases between them. CDR3 length equals 13 residues. CDR3 nucleotide sequence: TGTGCCAGCAGGGATCCCTCTGGAAACACCATATATTTT. This codes for CASRDPSGNTIYF.

There are a few counts of this clonotype. The genes are TRBV24-1 and TRBJ2-7; 10 bases are a match to TRBD1. The germline V gene encodes CDR1 KGHDR and CDR2 SFDVKD. V was pared by 4 bases and J by 5 bases, with 7 bases of the junction left unmatched. The CDR3 spans 15 residues. This CDR3 is CATSDAGTGDHEQYF. CDR3 DNA sequence: TGTGCCACCAGTGACGCCGGGACAGGGGACCACGAGCAGTACTTC.

The table lists this clonotype with many counts. The V and J genes are TRBV3-1 and TRBJ2-7; weak D call: TRBD1 (6 bases). V gave up 4 bases and J gave up 3 bases, with 13 bases separating them. CDR1 is LGHDT, CDR2 YNNKEL, per germline (reference sequence). The CDR3 length is 14 residues. The CDR3 DNA sequence: TGTGCCAGCAGCCGACGGGACACTAACTACGAGCAGTACTTC. This sequence encodes CASSRRDTNYEQYF.

As for this clonotype: A read error may be the cause here, since a much bigger clone is one base away. V usage is TRBV20-1 and J usage is TRBJ2-3; 8 positions agree with TRBD1. Germline-derived CDR1 and CDR2 are DFQATT and SNEGSKA (reference sequence). The CDR3 runs 13 residues. The CDR3 spells CGARDRGTDTQYF. The CDR3 DNA is TGCGGTGCTAGAGACAGGGGTACCGATACGCAGTATTTT.

In its sample, this clonotype was seen many times. The rearrangement links TRBV4-3 to TRBJ2-1; maybe TRBD1 (6 bases). The V end lost 0 bases, the J end lost 5 bases, and 14 bases lay between the germline ends. Germline V gene data show CDR1 as LGHNA and CDR2 as YSLEER. This CDR3 region has 16 residues. CDR3 amino acids: CASSQERWPGDNEQFF. CDR3 nucleotide sequence: TGCGCCAGCAGCCAAGAAAGGTGGCCAGGGGACAATGAGCAGTTCTTC.

There are many counts of this clonotype. The chain links TRBV27 to TRBJ2-1; either TRBD1 or TRBD2 may fit D (5 bases each). V was shortened by 5 bases and J by 2 bases, with 10 bases between the two germline ends. The length of the CDR3 is 14 residues. The germline gives CDR1 MNHEY, CDR2 SMNVEV (reference sequence). The DNA for the CDR3 is TGTGCCAGCAGTGGCCGGGACCCCTACAATGAGCAGTTCTTC. Protein: CASSGRDPYNEQFF.

The table lists this clonotype with a few counts. The chain employs TRBV20-1 and TRBJ2-3; 12 bases line up with TRBD2. This CDR3 comprises 15 residues. The germline V gene encodes CDR1 DFQATT and CDR2 SNEGSKA (reference sequence). Germline trimming cut 2 bases from V and 2 bases from J; bases unmatched to any gene: 2. The CDR3 DNA sequence: TGCAGTGCTAGACGACTAGCGGGAGTCACAGATACGCAGTATTTT. This encodes CSARRLAGVTDTQYF.

The table lists this clonotype with many counts. The CDR3 DNA follows: TGTGCCAGCAGCTTACACAGGGGCGCAGGTACTGAAGCTTTCTTT. Translated, it gives CASSLHRGAGTEAFF. The chain is built from TRBV7-2 and TRBJ1-1, with 7 positions matching TRBD1. Germline trimming cut 2 bases from V and 5 bases from J; bases unmatched to any gene: 8. The CDR3 loop spans 15 amino acids. Germline CDR1 reads SGHTA; CDR2 reads FQGNSA.

The rearrangement links TRBV5-6 to TRBJ2-2; 8 nucleotides align to TRBD1. The CDR3 has 15 residues. Germline V gives CDR1 SGHDT, CDR2 YYEEEE. Unmatched junction bases numbered 3, after V lost 1 base and J lost 4 bases. The DNA for the CDR3 is TGTGCCAGCAGCTTGTCCAGGGGGCTCACCGGGGAGCTGTTTTTT. It codes for CASSLSRGLTGELFF.

This clonotype was seen many times. The chain links TRBV7-8 to TRBJ2-1, with 10 bases identical to TRBD2. This CDR3 contains 15 residues. The germline V gene encodes CDR1 SGHVS and CDR2 FQNEAQ. V was pared by 5 bases and J by 4 bases, with 5 bases of the junction left unmatched. The DNA of the CDR3 is TGTGCCAGCAGCCCAAGCGGGGGGGCATACAATGAGCAGTTCTTC. Protein product: CASSPSGGAYNEQFF.

This clonotype has a count of ten or more. The chain carries TRBV20-1 and TRBJ1-5, with D possibly being TRBD1 (6 bases). This CDR3 comprises 15 residues. Looked up from germline, CDR1 is DFQATT and CDR2 is SNEGSKA (reference sequence). V was pared by 6 bases and J by 2 bases, with 17 bases between. The chain's CDR3 is CSALQGSGGNQPQHF. The CDR3 DNA reads as TGCAGTGCCTTGCAGGGGAGCGGGGGCAATCAGCCCCAGCATTTT.

This clonotype was found a few times. The chain carries TRBV9 and TRBJ1-2; D remains unclear. CDR1 and CDR2 (germline): SGDLS, YYNGEE. CDR3 length equals 12 residues. V gave up 6 bases and J gave up 4 bases, with 10 bases separating them. In nucleotides, the CDR3 is TGTGCCAGCATGTCCCCAGGCTATGGCTACACCTTC. It is translated as CASMSPGYGYTF.

This clonotype appeared many times. The genes are TRBV5-1 and TRBJ1-1, with 9 bases matching TRBD1. V was clipped by 4 bases and J by 4 bases; unmatched bases: 8. The CDR3 has 15 residues. In germline, CDR1 is SGHRS, CDR2 YFSETQ. The DNA of the CDR3 is TGCGCCAGCAGCCTTCGACAGGGGGGGAGCACTGAAGCTTTCTTT. Protein: CASSLRQGGSTEAFF.

The sample holds many counts of this clonotype. The rearrangement uses TRBV2 and TRBJ1-2; D is undetermined. From germline, CDR1 is SNHLY and CDR2 FYNNEI. The V and J ends lost 4 bases and 4 bases respectively, with 10 bases between them. CDR3 length: 13 residues. Here the CDR3 DNA reads TGTGCCAGCAGTGTGAACAGCTTCTATGGCTACACCTTC. This gives the protein CASSVNSFYGYTF.

This clonotype showed up many times. The chain recombines TRBV11-2 with TRBJ2-7; TRBD2 matches at 9 bases. The germline V gene encodes CDR1 SGHAT and CDR2 FQNNGV. This CDR3 has 19 residues. The V gene end was trimmed by 5 bases and the J gene end by 3 bases; junction bases not matched to a gene: 20. Written as DNA, the CDR3 is TGTGCCAGCAGCCCTCGGACTAGCGAGGAGGAAGGGAGGAACTACGAGCAGTACTTC. Protein: CASSPRTSEEEGRNYEQYF.

This clonotype was detected only a few times. The chain links TRBV18 to TRBJ2-4; D assignment may be TRBD1 or TRBD2 (5 bases each). The CDR3 is made up of 13 amino acids. The germline V gene encodes CDR1 KGHSH and CDR2 LQKENI. Trimming shortened V by 4 bases and J by 12 bases, and 16 bases separated the two germline ends. CDR3 residues: CASSLSGTRDQYF. The CDR3 DNA sequence: TGTGCCAGCTCACTATCCGGGACCAGGGATCAGTACTTC.

The table lists this clonotype with many counts. The chain links TRBV7-2 to TRBJ2-3; no firm D call. V gave up 0 bases and J gave up 0 bases, with 7 bases separating them. The CDR3 consists of 15 residues. From germline, CDR1 is SGHTA and CDR2 FQGNSA. The CDR3 region has the DNA TGTGCCAGCAGCTTAGCTGCGGCTAGCACAGATACGCAGTATTTT. Its protein is CASSLAAASTDTQYF.

This clonotype occurred many times. The gene calls are TRBV20-1 and TRBJ1-2, with D possibly TRBD1 on 5 matching bases. Trimming left V 5 bases short and J 6 bases short, with 10 bases between. The CDR3 has 11 amino acids. The germline V gene encodes CDR1 DFQATT and CDR2 SNEGSKA (reference sequence). The CDR3: CSAARQNGYTF. The CDR3 DNA reads as TGCAGTGCTGCCCGACAGAATGGCTACACCTTC.

This clonotype was recorded many times. The chain recombines TRBV7-8 with TRBJ1-2; D perhaps matches TRBD1 (5 bases). The CDR3 spans 12 residues. V lost 8 bases and J lost 0, with 7 bases in between. Germline V lookup: CDR1 SGHVS, CDR2 FQNEAQ. CDR3 nucleotides: TGTGCCAGCGGGGGTGCTAACTATGGCTACACCTTC. It translates to CASGGANYGYTF.